Listed here are 10 T cell receptor delta chains from one sample, sequenced in a study of Vδ1+ human thymocytes (dated by TCRdb to 2016 to 2019). Here is what the overall study found, with its caveats: The thymic TRG and TRD repertoires appeared highly polyclonal, with Gaussian CDR3 length distributions, in contrast to the oligoclonal repertoires of peripheral blood.

TCRdb records Illumina MiSeq as the sequencer. RNA was extracted with the RNeasy mini kit and reverse transcribed using Superscript III. To generate the CDR3 amplicons, a multiplex PCR was run using pooled V-gene forward primers together with a constant-region reverse primer that carried Illumina adaptor overhangs. TCRdb reran clone calling on the public reads with CATT; rows sharing one DNA sequence were then combined. The table for this sample lists about 53,000 delta-chain clones; more than 13% of them were counted only once. Jointly, the top ten make up about 0.4% of the sample. Their antigens are not known. Sequenced: Vdelta1+ gamma-delta thymocytes from the thymus. What the cell subset or site label conveys for this sample: FACS-sorted CD3+ TCRalphabeta- TCRVdelta1+ TCRVdelta2- thymocytes. These receptors were collected from a girl under three years old who had congenital heart surgery.

The genes are TRDV1 and TRDJ1; 10 bases map to TRDD3. Trimming took 0 bases from V and 3 from J; bases not matched to a gene: 7. Germline loops: CDR1 TSWWSYY, CDR2 QGS. The CDR3 runs 17 residues. In nucleotides, the CDR3 is TGTGCTCTTGGGGAACTCGGCACTGGGGGATGCCCCGATAAACTCATCTTT. This codes for CALGELGTGGCPDKLIF.

With respect to this clone: One end of the junction varies from germline; a read error may be responsible. The V and J genes are TRDV1 and TRDJ1; TRDD3 is a possible D gene (5 bases). Germline V gene lookup returns CDR1 TSWWSYY and CDR2 QGS. CDR3 length: 18 amino acids. CDR3 region: CAIGELRGVQHRPYKLIF. CDR3 nucleotides: TGTGCTATTGGGGAATTGAGAGGGGTCCAGCACAGGCCTTATAAACTCATCTTT.

This clone has ten or more counts. The chain employs TRDV2 and TRDJ1; 8 positions match TRDD3. J gave up 10 bases and V 6 bases, and 9 bases lay outside the gene matches. The CDR3 loop spans 12 amino acids. Germline V CDR1 and CDR2: GEAIGNYY, EKD. CDR3 residues: CACYRGIMRLIF. The CDR3 coding sequence is TGTGCCTGTTACCGGGGGATAATGCGACTCATCTTT.

This chain connects TRDV1 to TRDJ1; D assignment may be TRDD2 or TRDD3 (7 bases each). Germline values: CDR1 TSWWSYY, CDR2 QGS. The CDR3 consists of 22 residues. The ends were cut back, 5 bases at V and 0 bases at J, with 34 bases in the middle. CDR3 nucleotides: TGTGCTCTTGGGCCCTTTCCTACTCGGGACCTAACTGGGGCCATTTACACCGATAAACTCATCTTT. Translation: CALGPFPTRDLTGAIYTDKLIF.

V is TRDV1 and J is TRDJ1, with D perhaps TRDD3 (6 bases). Per the germline V gene, CDR1 is TSWWSYY and CDR2 is QGS. The CDR3 is 21 residues long. V was shortened by 4 bases and J by 2 bases, with 32 bases between the two germline ends. CDR3 DNA: TGTGCTCTTGGGGGAGACCGTAACCTGGCTGGGGATTCGTTGTCTACCGATAAACTCATCTTT. This sequence encodes CALGGDRNLAGDSLSTDKLIF.

About this clone: This specimen includes other DNA sequences encoding the same CDR3. The V call is TRDV1, the J call TRDJ1; 9 bases are shared with TRDD3. The CDR3 runs 24 residues. V dropped 1 base and J dropped 0; count of bases not matched to a gene: 27. Per the germline V gene, CDR1 is TSWWSYY and CDR2 is QGS. The DNA for the CDR3 is TGTGCTCTTGGGGAACCTAGGCAGACCTTCCAGCGTACAGGGGGATACCGGTACACCGATAAACTCATCTTT. Amino acids: CALGEPRQTFQRTGGYRYTDKLIF.

The chain carries TRDV1 and TRDJ1, with 8 bases matching TRDD3. The V segment lost 3 bases and the J segment 4 bases; nucleotides outside the gene matches: 13. CDR1 and CDR2 (germline): TSWWSYY, QGS. The CDR3 covers 17 residues. CDR3 residues: CALGEQEGTGGSDKLIF. CDR3 DNA sequence: TGTGCTCTTGGGGAGCAGGAGGGGACTGGGGGGAGCGATAAACTCATCTTT.

The V gene is TRDV1, the J gene TRDJ1; 10 bases match TRDD3. Trimming took 2 bases from V and 5 from J; bases not matched to a gene: 17. The germline CDR1 and CDR2 sequences are TSWWSYY and QGS. This CDR3 comprises 19 residues. The CDR3 nucleotides read TGTGCTCTTGGGGAAATAACAAAAGCCACTGGGGGATCCCCAGATAAACTCATCTTT. Protein sequence: CALGEITKATGGSPDKLIF.

This chain connects TRDV1 to TRDJ1, with 8 bases fitting TRDD3. The CDR3 is made up of 18 amino acids. J lost 0 bases, V lost 8 bases, and 17 bases had no gene match. Germline values: CDR1 TSWWSYY, CDR2 QGS. The CDR3 DNA sequence: TGTGCTCTTCACTGGGGGTTCTACACGAGGTTGTACACCGATAAACTCATCTTT. As protein: CALHWGFYTRLYTDKLIF.

This clone has more than one count but fewer than ten. This chain links TRDV1 with TRDJ1, with 13 positions matching TRDD3. With 3 bases clipped from V and 0 bases from J, the junction kept 19 bases outside the gene matches. CDR3 length: 22 amino acids. CDR1 is TSWWSYY and CDR2 is QGS in the germline V gene. The CDR3 DNA follows: TGTGCTCTTGGGGAGATTCCCCTGCCCGACTGGGGGATACGCGGGGACACCGATAAACTCATCTTT. Residues: CALGEIPLPDWGIRGDTDKLIF.